The present T cell receptor (beta chain) was sequenced within a study of blood T cell repertoires in COVID-19 (dated by TCRdb to 2018 to 2021). About the study as a whole: The collaborator samples originated in the United States, Italy and Spain and spanned the acute and convalescent phases of COVID-19. A de-identified subject ID, COVID-19 status, age in years and sex were almost always included in the sample metadata. The dataset comprised deeply sampled blood TCRbeta repertoires from subjects exposed to, actively infected with, or recovered from COVID-19. The repertoires were made available in a free public database intended to serve as a resource for research on the immune response to SARS-CoV-2. Samples were obtained from the ongoing ImmuneRACE study (first 160 participants) and from 1,000 to 1,500 subjects provided by 6 global collaborators. The material from the prospective study consisted of cDNA or gDNA derived from T cells, B-cell-depleted T cells, or PBMCs. Where available, HLA class I and class II types were obtained from metadata supplied by the sample provider rather than from assay-based typing. The paper as a whole reports these results and caveats: Clinical and demographic metadata were provided uncurated, with the amount varying by source and participant.

Between the V and J ends, shortened by 5 bases and 1 base respectively, the junction contains 8 bases. CDR1 SGHVS and CDR2 FQNEAQ are derived from the germline V gene. The CDR3 sequence holds 13 residues, the cysteine and phenylalanine included. Just CDR3 DNA is preserved here, 39 bases in frame from base 1. The immunoSEQ Assay, a bias-controlled multiplex PCR, was used to amplify TCRbeta CDR3 regions from genomic DNA. The study's own analysis went as follows. The number of nucleated cells in each sample was estimated by amplification of reference gene primers within the assay. Sequence reads were collapsed and filtered to measure the absolute abundance of every unique TCRbeta CDR3 rearrangement. Productive Simpson clonality was computed per sample as the square root of Simpson's diversity index over productive rearrangements. TCRdb stores this immuneACCESS table with in-frame sequences only. Part of the clones is absent; in the studies checked, under half of the shortfall reflects unresolved V genes, and no reason is known for the rest. Clonal size and the V and J genes are those of that table, whereas D and trimming came from the DNA. The table for this sample lists tens of thousands of clones; approximately 83% of them were counted only once. 25% to 35% of the sample belongs to the ten largest clones.

Collaborating institutions collected whole blood in K2EDTA tubes following their own protocols. For TCRbeta analysis, collaborators shipped samples as frozen whole blood, isolated PBMCs, or DNA extracted from either of those sample types. As regards this clone: Its antigen specificity is not known. There are no base qualities to consult, and no much larger clone falls within one base.

The sequence joins TRBV7-8 to TRBJ1-1, with the D gene uncertain. This clonotype was obtained from a woman aged 80 or over with acute or convalescent COVID-19. Sequences were obtained from peripheral blood. The sequenced DNA is TGTGCCAGCAGCCGTACACAGAACACTGAAGCTTTCTTT. This encodes CASSRTQNTEAFF. Where the CDR3 stops, the reference TRBV7-8 and TRBJ1-1 genes take over; the full variable domain is GAGVSQSPRYKVAKRGQDVALRCDPISGHVSLFWYQQALGQGPEFLTYFQNEAQLDKSGLPSDRFFAERPEGSVSTLKIQRTQQEDSAVYLCASSRTQNTEAFFGQGTRLTVV.